This record concerns one T cell receptor (beta chain) sequence. Profiling relied on immunoSEQ multiplex PCR, and the TCRdb table lists in-frame clones only, not all of them. Of roughly 230,000 clones listed, around 82% are singletons. This sample was taken from a study of blood T cell repertoires in COVID-19. The CDR3 has 14 residues. Germline assignment: CDR1 ENHRY and CDR2 SYGVKD. With 3 bases removed from V and 0 bases from J, the gap between germline ends came to 9 bases. Specimen: peripheral blood. V is TRBV10-3 and J is TRBJ2-7; D not certain. This clonotype was sampled from a man aged 45-60 years with active or convalescent COVID-19. In nucleotides, the CDR3 is TGTGCCATCAGTGACCGTGAGGACTCCTACGAGCAGTACTTC. Translated, it gives CAISDREDSYEQYF.